The rows below give T cell receptor beta chains drawn from one sample of a study of T cells after yellow fever vaccination. One entry per CDR3 protein results from TCRdb running MiXCR on the 5' RACE reads. The sample holds a few hundred thousand distinct CDR3 sequences, around 16% seen once. Sample: PBMCs, taken 5 days after the first yellow fever vaccination. The receptors were sampled from a man between 18 and 29 years old who received the YFV17D yellow fever vaccine. Both conserved end residues are part of each CDR3. Fields, in order: J gene, D gene, V gene, CDR3 protein. The D gene is left open where the match is weak.

TRBJ2-3 | NA | TRBV20-1 | CSAFGGVSDTQYF
TRBJ1-2 | TRBD1 | TRBV4-3 | CASSQDPGQGIYGYTF
TRBJ2-2 | NA | TRBV19 | CASRRGGNTGELFF
TRBJ1-3 | NA | TRBV20-1 | CSASSGISGNTIYF
TRBJ2-1 | NA | TRBV7-3 | CASSSGSTISMKFF
TRBJ1-5 | NA | TRBV7-2 | CASSLTINSNQPQHF
TRBJ2-2 | TRBD1 | TRBV24-1 | CATSRGTFDSELFF
TRBJ1-2 | TRBD1 | TRBV19 | CASSAPGQTLNGYTF
TRBJ2-5 | TRBD2 | TRBV5-4 | CASTLGGAGGIPAGETQYF
TRBJ2-7 | NA | TRBV7-2 | CASSLPGVREQYF
TRBJ2-1 | NA | TRBV12-3/TRBV12-4 | CASSLRVNNEQFF
TRBJ2-5 | NA | TRBV7-9 | CASSLIGIAGETQYF
TRBJ1-2 | NA | TRBV7-2 | CASSLDGRVSYGYTF
TRBJ2-1 | NA | TRBV5-1 | CASSPGTADSEQFF
TRBJ1-2 | NA | TRBV7-9 | CASSRGQGYNYGYTF
TRBJ2-7 | NA | TRBV7-2 | CASSPTWGGRDEQYF
TRBJ1-2 | NA | TRBV6-5 | CASSSRKGEIRGYTF
TRBJ2-2 | NA | TRBV5-1 | CASSASGTANTGELFF
TRBJ2-2 | NA | TRBV19 | CASRNRVPTGELFF
TRBJ2-3 | NA | TRBV6-5 | CASKSTDTQYF
TRBJ1-1 | TRBD1 | TRBV5-1 | CASSEDRQGKAFF
TRBJ2-1 | NA | TRBV4-1 | CASSLLPPGRVGDEQFF
TRBJ2-5 | TRBD1 | TRBV12-3/TRBV12-4 | CASSFLPGQGKETQYF
TRBJ2-1 | TRBD1 | TRBV5-1 | CASSFGQGEDEQFF
TRBJ2-1 | NA | TRBV14 | CASSQDWLDGGYNEQFF
TRBJ1-3 | NA | TRBV2 | CASGSYGNTIYF
TRBJ1-2 | NA | TRBV29-1 | CSVYREGYTF
TRBJ2-1 | NA | TRBV7-2 | CASRPGDRYNEQFF
TRBJ1-1 | TRBD1 | TRBV9 | CASSIGQVNTEAFF
TRBJ1-4 | NA | TRBV20-1 | CSARGLGDVEKLFF
TRBJ2-1 | TRBD2 | TRBV6-4 | CASSEYSGGIYNEQFF
TRBJ1-1 | NA | TRBV7-9 | CASNPEPLNTEAFF
TRBJ1-4 | NA | TRBV6-1 | CASSARHGGEKLFF
TRBJ2-7 | NA | TRBV4-1 | CASSHTPPRGQLFHEQYF
TRBJ1-6 | TRBD1 | TRBV27 | CASSATGTLYNSPLHF
TRBJ2-1 | TRBD2 | TRBV4-1 | CASSHRGLAGAYNEQFF
TRBJ2-1 | NA | TRBV25-1 | CASNKVRGSYNEQFF
TRBJ2-3 | NA | TRBV20-1 | CSARLSDTQYF
TRBJ2-2 | NA | TRBV14 | CASSQLLHTGTATGELFF
TRBJ2-3 | NA | TRBV10-3 | CAIRDSSHTDTQYF